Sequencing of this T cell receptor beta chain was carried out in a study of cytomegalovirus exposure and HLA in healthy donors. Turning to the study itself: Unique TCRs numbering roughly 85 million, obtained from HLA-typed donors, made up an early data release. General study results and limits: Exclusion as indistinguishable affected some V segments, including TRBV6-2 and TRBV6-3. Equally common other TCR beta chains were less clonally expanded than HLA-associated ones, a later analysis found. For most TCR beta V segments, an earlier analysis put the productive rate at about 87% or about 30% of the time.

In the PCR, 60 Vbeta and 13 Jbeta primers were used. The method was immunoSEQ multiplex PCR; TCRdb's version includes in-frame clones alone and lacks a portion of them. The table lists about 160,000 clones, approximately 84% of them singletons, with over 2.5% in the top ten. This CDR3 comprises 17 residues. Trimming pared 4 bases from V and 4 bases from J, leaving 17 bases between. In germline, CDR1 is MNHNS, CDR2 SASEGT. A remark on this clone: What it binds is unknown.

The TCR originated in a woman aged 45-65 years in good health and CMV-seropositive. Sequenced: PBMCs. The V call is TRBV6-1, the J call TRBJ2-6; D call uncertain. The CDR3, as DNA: TGTGCCAGCAGTGGACATCTTACGGTATCGGGGGCCAACGTCCTGACTTTC. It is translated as CASSGHLTVSGANVLTF.